The 21 T cell receptor beta chains in this list originate from one sample, sequenced in a study of blood T cell repertoires in COVID-19. Generated by immunoSEQ multiplex PCR, the TCRdb table keeps only in-frame clones and is missing some. This sample has 250,000 or so clones; more than 75% occur once, and the top ten carry about 8.8%. Specimen: peripheral blood. The receptors originated from a man aged 40-49 years with active or convalescent COVID-19.

V usage is TRBV6-5 and J usage is TRBJ1-3; D is unresolved. This CDR3 spans 14 amino acids. The germline CDR1 and CDR2 sequences are MNHEY and SVGAGI. The V end was cut by 8 bases, the J end by 4 bases, with 15 bases between. In DNA, the CDR3 is TGTGCCAGCGCCGTGGGCAGTGAAGGAAACACCATATATTTT. It translates to CASAVGSEGNTIYF.

CDR3 region: CASSPTSQNYEQYF. DNA of the CDR3: TGTGCCAGCAGCCCGACTAGCCAAAACTACGAGCAGTACTTC. J is TRBJ2-7 and V is TRBV7-2; TRBD2 agrees at 7 bases. The CDR3 is 14 residues long. Germline CDR1 reads SGHTA; CDR2 reads FQGNSA. Losses at the gene ends were 5 bases for V and 3 bases for J; bases not matched to a gene: 7.

The J gene is TRBJ2-7, the V gene TRBV18; D might be TRBD2 (5 bases). From germline, CDR1 is KGHSH and CDR2 LQKENI. V was pared by 3 bases and J by 5 bases, with 11 bases between. The CDR3 totals 13 residues. CDR3 in DNA: TGTGCCAGCTCACCGAGTTCGGGAAACGAGCAGTACTTC. This codes for CASSPSSGNEQYF.

V usage is TRBV5-1 and J usage is TRBJ2-3; TRBD1 matches at 10 bases. Germline loops: CDR1 SGHRS, CDR2 YFSETQ. The CDR3 loop spans 13 amino acids. V lost 4 bases to trimming and J lost 9 bases; unmatched junction nucleotides: 5. The CDR3 protein is CASSGTGERTQYF. Written as DNA, the CDR3 is TGCGCCAGCAGCGGGACAGGGGAAAGGACGCAGTATTTT. The whole variable domain, remainder taken from reference TRBV5-1 and TRBJ2-3, is KAGVTQTPRYLIKTRGQQVTLSCSPISGHRSVSWYQQTPGQGLQFLFEYFSETQRNKGNFPGRFSGRQFSNSRSEMNVSTLELGDSALYLCASSGTGERTQYFGPGTRLTVL.

The chain couples TRBV28 to TRBJ2-7; TRBD1 might be the D (6 bases). The V and J ends lost 3 bases and 2 bases respectively, with 8 bases between them. The CDR3 is 13 residues long. Germline V lookup: CDR1 MDHEN, CDR2 SYDVKM. CDR3 protein: CASSFTGPYEQYF. Written as DNA, the CDR3 is TGTGCCAGCAGTTTCACAGGGCCCTACGAGCAGTACTTC.

J is TRBJ2-5 and V is TRBV11-3; D may be TRBD2 (6 bases). The V end was cut by 0 bases, the J end by 5 bases, with 7 bases between. Germline CDR1 reads SGHNT; CDR2 reads YENEEA. This CDR3 spans 13 amino acids. In nucleotides, the CDR3 is TGTGCCAGCAGCTTAGAGGGAGGTGAGACCCAGTACTTC. It yields the protein CASSLEGGETQYF.

The chain combines TRBV29-1 with TRBJ2-5, with 7 bases that match TRBD2. Looked up from germline, CDR1 is SQVTM and CDR2 is ANQGSEA. The CDR3 covers 12 residues. The trim removed 6 bases at V and 3 bases at J, leaving 4 bases unmatched. The CDR3, as DNA: TGCAGCGTCACAGGACTAGAAGAGACCCAGTACTTC. Translating gives CSVTGLEETQYF.

This sequence joins TRBV18 and TRBJ1-3, with a possible D match to TRBD1 (5 bases). The CDR3 extends over 18 amino acids. V was trimmed by 1 base and J by 0 bases, leaving 16 bases between them. In germline, CDR1 is KGHSH, CDR2 LQKENI. CDR3: CASSPQTRGTSSGNTIYF. The DNA for the CDR3 is TGTGCCAGCTCACCACAGACTCGCGGGACCTCCTCTGGAAACACCATATATTTT.

Details on this clone: At one boundary the junction diverges from the germline segment, which might be a read error. The CDR3 sequence is CATSRDGGDRHF. CDR3 nucleotide sequence: TGTGCCACCAGCAGAGACGGCGGGGACAGACACTTC. V gene TRBV15 combines with J gene TRBJ2-7; maybe TRBD1 (7 bases). Germline values: CDR1 LNHNV, CDR2 YYDKDF (reference sequence). The CDR3 spans 12 residues.

The chain employs TRBV2 and TRBJ2-7, with 7 bases fitting TRBD2. The length of the CDR3 is 13 residues. J was trimmed by 1 base and V by 8 bases; bases with no gene match: 5. Germline V gene sequence: CDR1 SNHLY, CDR2 FYNNEI. The CDR3 DNA reads as TGTGCCAGCTCGCGGGAGTCTTCCTACGAGCAGTACTTC. Translated: CASSRESSYEQYF.

The rearrangement links TRBV29-1 to TRBJ2-5; D is perhaps TRBD2 (5 bases). V dropped 4 bases and J dropped 7 bases, with 19 bases sitting between them. The CDR3 extends over 14 amino acids. The germline V gene encodes CDR1 SQVTM and CDR2 ANQGSEA. CDR3 residues: CSVVDLPSRGTQYF. The CDR3 DNA sequence: TGCAGCGTTGTGGATTTACCGTCCCGGGGGACCCAGTACTTC.

This chain links TRBV10-3 with TRBJ2-1; 10 nucleotides align to TRBD1. The V gene's germline CDR1 is ENHRY and CDR2 SYGVKD. The CDR3 runs 16 residues. V dropped 0 bases and J dropped 7; count of bases not matched to a gene: 6. CDR3 sequence (DNA): TGTGCCATCAGTGAGTCTTTTGGACAGGGGGGGAATGAGCAGTTCTTC. Amino acid sequence: CAISESFGQGGNEQFF.

This clone appeared once. The rearrangement joins TRBV19 to TRBJ2-3; TRBD2 matches 10 bases. The CDR3 contains 17 residues. V dropped 7 bases and J dropped 4; count of bases not matched to a gene: 14. Germline V gene sequence: CDR1 LNHDA, CDR2 SQIVND (reference sequence). The DNA for the CDR3 is TGTGCCAGTAACGGCAGGGCTAGCGGGAGAGGAGCAGATACGCAGTATTTT. This gives the protein CASNGRASGRGADTQYF.

The V gene is TRBV23-1, the J gene TRBJ2-7, with TRBD2 as a possible D gene (6 bases). TRBV23-1 is an open reading frame, and its role is uncertain. Between the trimmed V and J ends, which lost 7 bases and 0 bases, there was a span of 16 bases. CDR3 length: 15 amino acids. The CDR3 loop is CASNHDGTSSYEQYF. CDR3 DNA: TGCGCCAGCAACCATGACGGGACTTCCTCCTACGAGCAGTACTTC.

The chain recombines TRBV13 with TRBJ2-7; the match to TRBD1 covers 8 bases. Germline CDR1 PRHDT, CDR2 FYEKMQ (reference sequence). The V segment lost 3 bases and the J segment 5 bases; nucleotides outside the gene matches: 3. This CDR3 has 13 residues. As DNA, the CDR3 is TGTGCCAGCAGCTTCGACAGGGGCCACGAGCAGTACTTC. Its protein is CASSFDRGHEQYF.

Only one count was recorded for this clone. CDR3 nucleotide sequence: TGTGCCAGCTCACCTTCCAGAGGGGAGACCCAGTACTTC. Encoded protein: CASSPSRGETQYF. The V and J genes are TRBV18 and TRBJ2-5; D possibly corresponds to TRBD2 (5 bases). The length of the CDR3 is 13 residues. V was trimmed by 3 bases and J by 5 bases, leaving 10 bases between them. CDR1 and CDR2 from the germline V gene are KGHSH and LQKENI.

The rearrangement links TRBV7-2 to TRBJ1-3; D is uncertain. Germline V gene lookup returns CDR1 SGHTA and CDR2 FQGNSA. The V end was cut by 5 bases, the J end by 2 bases, with 16 bases between. The CDR3 has 16 residues. The chain's CDR3 is CASSGDRHPTGNTIYF. The DNA of the CDR3 is TGTGCCAGCAGCGGAGACCGCCATCCTACTGGAAACACCATATATTTT.

This CDR3 reads CSASWTAGNEQFF. The CDR3 region has the DNA TGCAGTGCCAGTTGGACAGCCGGAAATGAGCAGTTCTTC. The V call is TRBV20-1, the J call TRBJ2-1, with a weak D call TRBD1 (6 bases). Germline CDR1 and CDR2: DFQATT and SNEGSKA (reference sequence). Trimming stripped 6 bases from V and 7 bases from J, with 16 bases between. The CDR3 loop spans 13 amino acids.

The chain combines TRBV2 with TRBJ2-1, with D perhaps TRBD2 (5 bases). Per germline, CDR1 SNHLY and CDR2 FYNNEI. Trimming shortened V by 4 bases and J by 5 bases, and 12 bases separated the two germline ends. The CDR3 consists of 14 residues. DNA for the CDR3: TGTGCCAGCAGTGGAGGGCGGACGGACAATGAGCAGTTCTTC. Protein: CASSGGRTDNEQFF.

The CDR3 DNA reads as TGTGCCAGCAGTGAACGCGGGAGAGGCAATCCCTACGAGCAGTACTTC. Translating it yields CASSERGRGNPYEQYF. The rearrangement links TRBV6-1 to TRBJ2-7; 7 bases align to TRBD2. Trimming cost V 2 bases and J 2 bases; bases outside gene matches: 9. Per the germline V gene, CDR1 is MNHNS and CDR2 is SASEGT. The CDR3 spans 16 residues.

The chain joins TRBV7-2 to TRBJ1-1; D is possibly TRBD1 (6 bases). The CDR3 spans 16 residues. V lost 1 base and J 0 bases, leaving 12 bases between the germline ends. Per the germline V gene, CDR1 is SGHTA and CDR2 is FQGNSA. CDR3 DNA sequence: TGTGCCAGCAGCTTAGTTCGGACAGATATGAACACTGAAGCTTTCTTT. This encodes CASSLVRTDMNTEAFF.